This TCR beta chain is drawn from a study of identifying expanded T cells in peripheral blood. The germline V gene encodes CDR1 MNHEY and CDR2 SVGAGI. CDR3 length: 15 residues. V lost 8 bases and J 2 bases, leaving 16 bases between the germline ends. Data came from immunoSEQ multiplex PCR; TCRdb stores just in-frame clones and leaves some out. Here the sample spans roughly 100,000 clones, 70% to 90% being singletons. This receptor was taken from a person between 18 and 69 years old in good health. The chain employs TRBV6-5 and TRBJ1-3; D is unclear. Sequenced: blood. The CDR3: CASSPTTRTGNTIYF. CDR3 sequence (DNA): TGTGCCAGCTCTCCTACAACAAGGACTGGAAACACCATATATTTT.